This is a list of T cell receptor beta chains from one sample in a study of T cell repertoires and Cas9 in healthy adults. Assay: immunoSEQ multiplex PCR; the TCRdb copy retains only in-frame clones and omits some. The repertoire holds tens of thousands of clones, under 95% seen once, with about 1.6% in the top ten. Sequencing was carried out using CD4+ effector T cells (CD127+, CD25-, CD137-, CD154-) from PBMCs; culture status not recorded. These receptors came from a human donor in good health. The CDR3 runs from the conserved cysteine through the conserved F or W. D genes are given only for firm matches. Clone size is shown for a subset of rows, as once, few, many or a class of expanded clone.

D gene	V gene	clone size	J gene	CDR3 DNA	CDR3 protein
TRBD1	TRBV7-8	-	TRBJ1-1	TGTGCCAGCAGCTTAGCATTGGGGACAGGGAGTGTTGGAGCTTTCTTT	CASSLALGTGSVGAFF
-	TRBV28	-	TRBJ1-2	TGTGCCAGCAGTGGGCCGTCTTCATTAGGCTATGGCTACACCTTC	CASSGPSSLGYGYTF
-	TRBV27	-	TRBJ2-4	TGTGCCAGCAGTTCGGGGACACCGTATTTGATTCAGTACTTC	CASSSGTPYLIQYF
-	TRBV7-9	-	TRBJ1-1	TGTGCCAGCAGCTTTAAGGAGGGTGGCGCTGAAGCTTTCTTT	CASSFKEGGAEAFF
-	TRBV21-1	-	TRBJ2-3	TGTGCCAGCACTCCCGACAGGGATGATTGGACAGATACGCAGTATTTT	CASTPDRDDWTDTQYF
TRBD1	TRBV14	-	TRBJ2-7	TGTGCCAGCAGCCAAGATCGGGACAGGTCCTACGAGCAGTACTTC	CASSQDRDRSYEQYF
TRBD2	TRBV5-1	-	TRBJ2-3	TGCGCCAGCACCTGGACTAGCGGGGGGTCAGATACGCAGTATTTT	CASTWTSGGSDTQYF
-	TRBV19	-	TRBJ1-5	TGTGCCAGTAGTAGAGGGGCAGGGGAGGGCAATCAGCCCCAGCATTTT	CASSRGAGEGNQPQHF
TRBD1	TRBV19	-	TRBJ2-6	TGTGCCAGTAGTTACCGGGACAGGGGTATGGGAGGGGCCAACGTCCTGACTTTC	CASSYRDRGMGGANVLTF
-	TRBV5-1	-	TRBJ2-3	TGCGCCAGCAGCTTGGCTGGCACAGATACGCAGTATTTT	CASSLAGTDTQYF
TRBD1	TRBV27	once	TRBJ1-1	TGTGCCAGCAGTTTATCGTCCTGGGACAGGGCGAACACTGAAGCTTTCTTT	CASSLSSWDRANTEAFF
TRBD1	TRBV7-9	-	TRBJ1-2	TGTGCCAGCAGCGAAACAGGGGTGGGACGGGGCTACACCTTC	CASSETGVGRGYTF
-	TRBV5-1	-	TRBJ2-7	TGCGCCAGCAGATCCATAGCGCAGGCCTACGAGCAGTACTTC	CASRSIAQAYEQYF
-	TRBV7-2	-	TRBJ2-3	TGTGCCAGCAGCTGGGGCAGTCGTGATACGCAGTATTTT	CASSWGSRDTQYF
TRBD1	TRBV7-3	-	TRBJ1-1	TGTGCCAGCAGCTTAGTCGGCAGGGGGTCGGAAGCTTTCTTT	CASSLVGRGSEAFF
TRBD1	TRBV9	-	TRBJ1-3	TGTGCCAGCAGCGCCGGCCCGACAGGGTCTGGAAACACCATATATTTT	CASSAGPTGSGNTIYF
-	TRBV29-1	-	TRBJ1-1	TGCAGCGTTGAGGAGAACACTGAAGCTTTCTTT	CSVEENTEAFF